This paragraph reports one T cell receptor beta chain. Its target is not known. The sample is drawn from a study of blood T cells in healthy people across ages. Primers used in a second PCR of about 7 to 12 cycles were a sample-barcoded 5' primer and a J-beta primer mix. With 12 random nucleotides, a template-switch adaptor tagged each individual cDNA molecule. TCRdb reanalysed the 5' RACE reads using MiXCR and keeps one entry per CDR3 protein. The table shows 1.5 million to 2 million distinct CDR3 sequences, with roughly 52% occurring only once. Germline lookup yields CDR1 LGHNA and CDR2 YSLEER. This CDR3 has 14 amino acids. Between the trimmed V and J ends, which lost 0 bases and 4 bases, there was a span of 9 bases. Study-level points and caveats: Without sorted subsets, naive and antigen-experienced compartments could not be conclusively compared. A strong correlation was found between TCR beta diversity and the percentage of naive T cells. Naive CD4+ cells and diversity were both higher in long-lived donors than in aged donors.

The TCR sequence derives from a woman aged 40 to 50 in good health. The source material was blood. V usage is TRBV4-3 and J usage is TRBJ1-1; D gene uncertain. The CDR3 DNA sequence: TGCGCCAGCAGCCAAGATAACAGCGGCACTGAAGCTTTCTTT. It encodes CASSQDNSGTEAFF.